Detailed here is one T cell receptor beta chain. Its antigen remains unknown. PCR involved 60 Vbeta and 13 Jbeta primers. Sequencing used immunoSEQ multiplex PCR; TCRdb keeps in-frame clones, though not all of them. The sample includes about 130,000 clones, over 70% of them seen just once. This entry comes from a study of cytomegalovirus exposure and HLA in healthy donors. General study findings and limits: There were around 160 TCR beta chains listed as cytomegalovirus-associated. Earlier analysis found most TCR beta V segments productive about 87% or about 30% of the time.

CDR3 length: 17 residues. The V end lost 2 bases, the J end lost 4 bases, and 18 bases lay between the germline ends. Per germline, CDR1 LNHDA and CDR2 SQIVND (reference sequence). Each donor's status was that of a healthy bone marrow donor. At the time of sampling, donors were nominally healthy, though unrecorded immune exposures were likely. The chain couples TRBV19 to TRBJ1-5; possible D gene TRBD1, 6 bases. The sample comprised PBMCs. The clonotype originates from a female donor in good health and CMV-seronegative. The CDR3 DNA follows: TGTGCCAGTAGTATAAAGATGTTGGGGACACGGAATCAGCCCCAGCATTTT. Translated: CASSIKMLGTRNQPQHF.